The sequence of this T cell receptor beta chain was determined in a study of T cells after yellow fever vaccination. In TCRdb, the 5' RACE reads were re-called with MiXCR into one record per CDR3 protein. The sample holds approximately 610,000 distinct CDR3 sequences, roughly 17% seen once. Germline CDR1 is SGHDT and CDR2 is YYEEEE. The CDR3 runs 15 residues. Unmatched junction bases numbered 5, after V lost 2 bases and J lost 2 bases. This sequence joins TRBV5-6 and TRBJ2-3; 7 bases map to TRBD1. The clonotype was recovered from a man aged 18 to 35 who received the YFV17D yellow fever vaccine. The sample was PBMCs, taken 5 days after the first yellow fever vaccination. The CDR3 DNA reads TGTGCCAGCAGCTTAGTGGGACAGCACACAGATACGCAGTATTTT. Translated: CASSLVGQHTDTQYF. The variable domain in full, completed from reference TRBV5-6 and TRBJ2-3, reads DAGVTQSPTHLIKTRGQQVTLRCSPKSGHDTVSWYQQALGQGPQFIFQYYEEEERQRGNFPDRFSGHQFPNYSSELNVNALLLGDSALYLCASSLVGQHTDTQYFGPGTRLTVL.